A selection of T cell receptor beta chains follows, all from one sample in a study of CD4 T cells in relation to SARS-CoV-2 and coronaviruses. Data came from immunoSEQ multiplex PCR; TCRdb stores just in-frame clones and leaves some out. Here the sample spans about 22,000 clones, roughly 70% being singletons. Antigens of these TCRs are unknown. Sample: CD4+ T cells from PBMCs, cultured in vitro. The origin of the receptors is a human donor in good health. CDR3s include the opening cysteine and the closing phenylalanine or tryptophan. The D gene is left open where the match is weak. For some rows the clone size is stated as once, few or many, or as a class when expanded; others skip it.

J	V	size	D	DNA	CDR3
TRBJ2-5	TRBV7-2	-	-	TGTGCCAGCAGCTTAAGGGCTAGCAAGGGAGTCGGGGAGACCCAGTACTTC	CASSLRASKGVGETQYF
TRBJ1-2	TRBV10-3	once	-	TGTGCCATCAGCGTCAGAGAAAAAGGGTACGGCTATGGCTACACCTTC	CAISVREKGYGYGYTF
TRBJ1-6	TRBV5-1	few	-	TGCGCCAGCAGCCCTGGAAGGGTCCTAAATTCACCCCTCCACTTT	CASSPGRVLNSPLHF
TRBJ2-1	TRBV7-2	-	TRBD2	TGTGCCAGCAGCTTGGCTAGCGGGAATTCATACAATGAGCAGTTCTTC	CASSLASGNSYNEQFF
TRBJ1-1	TRBV5-4	few	TRBD1	TGTGCCAGCAGCTTCAACAGGGGTGACACTGAAGCTTTCTTT	CASSFNRGDTEAFF
TRBJ2-7	TRBV5-1	few	-	TGCGCCAGCAGCCCCGTTGTGAGGGGCGAGCAGTACTTC	CASSPVVRGEQYF
TRBJ2-5	TRBV29-1	-	-	TGCAGCGTTGAATTGGGGTCCCAAGAGACCCAGTACTTC	CSVELGSQETQYF
TRBJ1-4	TRBV19	-	-	TGTGCCAGTAGTATAGGAGGGACCACGGAGGAAAAACTGTTTTTT	CASSIGGTTEEKLFF
TRBJ1-1	TRBV7-2	-	-	TGTGCCAGCAGCCGGGCGCAGGAAACTGAAGCTTTCTTT	CASSRAQETEAFF
TRBJ2-3	TRBV5-1	-	-	TGCGCCAGCAGCTTGGAGGGTAGAACCTCCCCCAGGGATACGCAGTATTTT	CASSLEGRTSPRDTQYF
TRBJ2-3	TRBV4-1	-	-	TGCGCCAGCAGCCAAGATGCAGGGCCGGGCACAGATACGCAGTATTTT	CASSQDAGPGTDTQYF
TRBJ2-3	TRBV28	-	-	TGTGCCAGCAGCGAGACACTACAGGGAGACACGCAGTATTTT	CASSETLQGDTQYF
TRBJ2-1	TRBV25-1	-	-	TGTGCCAGCCCCTGGGGGGATAAAAGGGGGAATGAGCAGTTCTTC	CASPWGDKRGNEQFF
TRBJ2-7	TRBV7-2	once	TRBD2	TGTGCCAGCAGCTACGGACTAGCGGGGGCCTACGAGCAGTACTTC	CASSYGLAGAYEQYF
TRBJ1-5	TRBV19	-	TRBD1	TGTGCCAGTAGTACAGACAGGGTGGGAGGCAATCAGCCCCAGCATTTT	CASSTDRVGGNQPQHF
TRBJ1-2	TRBV6-5	-	-	TGTGCCAGCAGCCAACAGGGAGGTGGCTACACCTTC	CASSQQGGGYTF
TRBJ1-1	TRBV6-1	few	-	TGTGCCAGCAGTGAAGCGCCGAGTGGTCTTCGTGCTTTCTTT	CASSEAPSGLRAFF
TRBJ2-3	TRBV5-1	-	-	TGCGCCAGCAGAGCCGGACTCGGGGGCTCAACAGATACGCAGTATTTT	CASRAGLGGSTDTQYF
TRBJ2-1	TRBV14	once	TRBD2	TGTGCCAGCAGCCCCCTTGCACTAGCGGGGACTCGGTACAATGAGCAGTTCTTC	CASSPLALAGTRYNEQFF
TRBJ1-2	TRBV3-1/TRBV3-2	few	-	TGTGCCAGCAGCCAAGATCTGGCAGAAGCCCGAGGCTACACCTTC	CASSQDLAEARGYTF
TRBJ2-7	TRBV18	-	-	TGTGCCAGCTCACCCCGGGACTCTATCTCCTACGAGCAGTACTTC	CASSPRDSISYEQYF
TRBJ2-7	TRBV19	-	-	TGTGCCAGTAGTATCGTGGCGTTAGGCGAGCAGTACTTC	CASSIVALGEQYF
TRBJ1-5	TRBV6-6	few	TRBD1	TGTGCCAGCAGTGGGGGACAGGGGAATCAGCCCCAGCATTTT	CASSGGQGNQPQHF
TRBJ1-1	TRBV6-1	-	TRBD1	TGTGCCAGCAGTGAACGACAGGGATGGACTGAAGCTTTCTTT	CASSERQGWTEAFF
TRBJ2-1	TRBV19	few	TRBD2	TGTGCCAGTAGCCATAGCGGGGGGGAACCCTACAATGAGCAGTTCTTC	CASSHSGGEPYNEQFF
TRBJ2-3	TRBV6-1	few	-	TGTGCCAGCAGTGAATTCGCAGGGACGGCAAGCACAGATACGCAGTATTTT	CASSEFAGTASTDTQYF
TRBJ1-2	TRBV5-1	-	-	TGCGCCAGCAGCCCCTCGGGGGGTATAAACTATGGCTACACCTTC	CASSPSGGINYGYTF
TRBJ2-2	TRBV7-2	-	TRBD2	TGTGCCAGCAGCTTTCGGACTAGCGGGGGCGACGGGGAGCTGTTTTTT	CASSFRTSGGDGELFF
TRBJ2-7	TRBV27	-	TRBD1	TGTGCCAGCAGTTTATCCCGGGACAGGGGGTTCGAGCAGTACTTC	CASSLSRDRGFEQYF
TRBJ1-5	TRBV20-1	few	-	TGCAGTGCTAGTGGAGGGGCCGATCAGCCCCAGCATTTT	CSASGGADQPQHF
TRBJ2-6	TRBV11-2	-	TRBD1	TGTGCCAGCAGCGGCCGGACAGGGCGACGTAACGGGGCCAACGTCCTGACTTTC	CASSGRTGRRNGANVLTF